The clone carrying this T cell receptor beta chain was detected a few times. The antigen is undetermined. The genes are named according to mouse. The CDR3 end lies 3 residues beyond the end of the read and is filled in from the germline J gene. cDNA serving as the sequencing template came from extracted, reverse transcribed RNA. Sequencing used immunoSEQ multiplex PCR; TCRdb keeps in-frame clones, though not all of them. The sample offers over 250,000 clones and no singletons, the top ten holding approximately 1.2%. The data were taken from a study of CD8+ T cells in alopecia areata. Study background: Spontaneously alopecic C3H/HeJ graft donors, about 6-12 months old, gave skin to approximately 6-10-week-old female C3H/HeJ mice.

Scientists pooled cutaneous lymph node cells and sorted them on CD4, CD8alpha, NKG2D, NKG2ACE and other markers. CDR1 LGHNA and CDR2 YNLKQL come from the germline V gene (reference sequence). V was clipped by 4 bases and J by 0 bases, with 7 bases between them. The CDR3 runs to 15 residues. General study results and limits: Lesional scalp exceeded normal scalp in clonality, especially in alopecia totalis/universalis. It was less clear whether patients shared TCRs than it was in mice, possibly because of HLA.

Sequenced sample: CD4+ T cells sorted from a lymph node. The V and J genes are TRBV5 and TRBJ1-6, with TRBD1 as a possible D gene (5 bases). TRBJ1-6 is known as an ORF, though its function is uncertain. The TCR was taken from a C3H/HeJ mouse with alopecia areata. The strain's MHC haplotype is H2-k. The CDR3 bases that were read are TGTGCCAGCAGCCGGACAAATTCCTATAATTCGCCC. Its protein product is CASSRTNSYNSP. The full CDR3 sequence reads CASSRTNSYNSPLYF.